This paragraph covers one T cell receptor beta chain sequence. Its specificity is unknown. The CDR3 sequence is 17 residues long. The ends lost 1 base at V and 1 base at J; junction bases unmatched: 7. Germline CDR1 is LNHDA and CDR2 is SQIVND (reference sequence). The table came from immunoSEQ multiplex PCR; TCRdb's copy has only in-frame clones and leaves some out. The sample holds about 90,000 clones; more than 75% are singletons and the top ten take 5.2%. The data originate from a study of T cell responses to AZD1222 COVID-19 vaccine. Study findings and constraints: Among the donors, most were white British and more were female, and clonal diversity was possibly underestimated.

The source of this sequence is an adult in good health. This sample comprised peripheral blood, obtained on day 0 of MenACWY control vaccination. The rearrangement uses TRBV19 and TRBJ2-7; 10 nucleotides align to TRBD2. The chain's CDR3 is CASSIVAGGSGSYEQYF. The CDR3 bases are TGTGCCAGTAGTATAGTAGCGGGAGGCTCAGGATCCTACGAGCAGTACTTC.